Below, one TCR beta chain is given with its context. Antigen unknown. Deletions cut 4 bases from V and 0 bases from J, with 10 bases between. This CDR3 region has 15 residues. Germline assignment: CDR1 MNHNS and CDR2 SASEGT. 13 Jbeta primers and 60 Vbeta primers were used for the PCR. As processed by the authors: Later reanalysis found around 84 million unique TCR beta chains, roughly 10 million of them shared. Profiled with immunoSEQ multiplex PCR; TCRdb holds only in-frame clones, not every one. D and trimming come from the DNA, and the V and J calls and clone size come from that table. The sample lists 55,000 to 80,000 clones; roughly 77% were seen once. The sample is drawn from a study of cytomegalovirus exposure and HLA in healthy donors. Study-wide results and caveats: In vitro assays verified that a few CMV-associated chains recognized CMV antigens specifically. The study labeled 170 or so TCR beta chains cytomegalovirus-associated.

The chain carries TRBV6-1 and TRBJ1-5, with D hard to call. This clonotype was obtained from a woman aged 40 to 50 in good health and CMV-seropositive. Sequenced material: PBMCs. The CDR3, as DNA: TGTGCCAGCAGTGTTACGAGGGATAGCAATCAGCCCCAGCATTTT. Amino acids: CASSVTRDSNQPQHF.